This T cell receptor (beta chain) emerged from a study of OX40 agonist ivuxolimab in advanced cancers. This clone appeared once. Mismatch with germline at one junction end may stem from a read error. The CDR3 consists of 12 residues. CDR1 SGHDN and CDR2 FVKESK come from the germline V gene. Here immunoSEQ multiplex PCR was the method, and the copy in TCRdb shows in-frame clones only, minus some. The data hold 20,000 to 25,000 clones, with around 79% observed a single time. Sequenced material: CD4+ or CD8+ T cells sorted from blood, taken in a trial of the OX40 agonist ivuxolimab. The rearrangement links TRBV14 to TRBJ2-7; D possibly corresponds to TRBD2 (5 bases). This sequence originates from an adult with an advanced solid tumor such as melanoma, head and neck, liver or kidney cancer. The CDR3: CASSQSPRVWHF. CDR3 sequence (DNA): TGTGCCAGCAGCCAAAGCCCGAGGGTGTGGCACTTC.